These T cell receptor beta chains were read from a single sample in a study of OX40 agonist ivuxolimab in advanced cancers. The protocol was immunoSEQ multiplex PCR, while the TCRdb copy is restricted to in-frame clones and leaves out a portion. The sample shows 25,000 to 40,000 clones, about four fifths of them seen only once. The source material was CD4+ or CD8+ T cells sorted from blood, sampled in a trial of the OX40 agonist ivuxolimab. The receptors shown here come from an adult with an advanced solid tumor such as melanoma, head and neck, liver or kidney cancer. Both conserved end residues are part of each CDR3. D genes are given only for firm matches. Clone size is not always given. Where it is, it says once, few, many or a class for expanded clones.

-,TRBV6-1,-,TRBJ2-1,CASSEMGYNEQFF,TGTGCCAGCAGTGAGATGGGTTACAATGAGCAGTTCTTC
-,TRBV27,-,TRBJ1-2,CASSTGRVANYGYTF,TGTGCCAGCAGTACAGGACGGGTAGCTAACTATGGCTACACCTTC
-,TRBV28,-,TRBJ1-6,CASGGNSPLHF,TGTGCCAGCGGAGGTAATTCACCCCTCCACTTT
-,TRBV30,-,TRBJ2-3,CAARSPGVSTDTQYF,TGTGCCGCCCGGTCCCCGGGGGTAAGCACAGATACGCAGTATTTT
medium-sized,TRBV6-5,-,TRBJ1-5,CASSYDGNQPQHF,TGTGCCAGCAGTTACGACGGCAATCAGCCCCAGCATTTT
-,TRBV28,TRBD2,TRBJ2-7,CASSFSSGRVFDEQYF,TGTGCCAGCAGTTTTTCTAGCGGGAGGGTATTCGACGAGCAGTACTTC
-,TRBV7-3,-,TRBJ1-1,CASRLNSDSSEAFF,TGTGCCAGCAGACTCAACTCCGACAGCTCTGAAGCTTTCTTT
-,TRBV9,-,TRBJ2-7,CASSVAPVGHDLYEQYF,TGTGCCAGCAGCGTAGCCCCCGTGGGGCACGACCTCTACGAGCAGTACTTC
once,TRBV11-2,-,TRBJ2-3,CASSLRKQGTDTQYF,TGTGCCAGCAGCCTTCGGAAACAGGGTACAGATACGCAGTATTTT
-,TRBV27,TRBD1,TRBJ1-2,CASRGTGGGKGYTF,TGTGCCAGCAGGGGGACAGGGGGAGGGAAGGGCTACACCTTC
few,TRBV7-2,TRBD2,TRBJ2-4,CASSRGLAEKNIQYF,TGTGCCAGCAGTCGAGGACTAGCGGAAAAAAACATTCAGTACTTC
-,TRBV7-7,-,TRBJ2-5,CASSLDGQETQYF,TGTGCCAGCAGCTTAGACGGGCAAGAGACCCAGTACTTC
-,TRBV6-1,TRBD1,TRBJ2-7,CACRGQLDSYEQYF,TGTGCCTGTCGGGGACAGCTAGACTCCTACGAGCAGTACTTC
-,TRBV9,-,TRBJ2-5,CASSVESGVTQYF,TGTGCCAGCAGCGTAGAGTCGGGAGTGACCCAGTACTTC
-,TRBV7-2,-,TRBJ2-7,CASSLSTIYEQYF,TGTGCCAGCAGCTTGAGCACAATTTACGAGCAGTACTTC
-,TRBV7-9,-,TRBJ1-5,CASSQDNQPQHF,TGTGCCAGCAGCCAGGACAATCAGCCCCAGCATTTT
-,TRBV7-9,TRBD2,TRBJ2-7,CASSSRTSGGKEQYF,TGTGCCAGCAGCTCCCGGACTAGCGGGGGAAAGGAGCAGTACTTC
once,TRBV11-3,-,TRBJ2-1,CASRSQGSHEQFF,TGTGCCAGCAGGTCTCAGGGTTCCCATGAGCAGTTCTTC
-,TRBV6-5,-,TRBJ2-1,CASSPPGSYNEQFF,TGTGCCAGCAGTCCCCCGGGGTCCTACAATGAGCAGTTCTTC
few,TRBV21-1,-,TRBJ1-5,CASSKGFGTGGCEDHQPQHF,TGTGCCAGCAGCAAAGGATTTGGGACAGGGGGCTGCGAGGATCATCAGCCCCAGCATTTT
-,TRBV18,-,TRBJ1-1,CASSPQGRDTEAFF,TGTGCCAGCTCACCACAGGGGAGGGACACTGAAGCTTTCTTT
-,TRBV4-2,TRBD1,TRBJ2-1,CASSQGGTGGNEQFF,TGTGCCAGCAGCCAGGGTGGGACAGGGGGCAATGAGCAGTTCTTC
-,TRBV6-6,TRBD1,TRBJ1-5,CASSLTTGASNQPQHF,TGTGCCAGCAGCCTTACTACAGGGGCGAGCAATCAGCCCCAGCATTTT
-,TRBV5-1,TRBD2,TRBJ2-4,CASSLGLAAAKNIQYF,TGCGCCAGCAGCTTGGGACTAGCGGCAGCCAAAAACATTCAGTACTTC
once,TRBV7-2,TRBD2,TRBJ2-3,CASRSTGGANTDTQYF,TGTGCCAGCAGATCCACCGGGGGGGCCAACACAGATACGCAGTATTTT
-,TRBV11-2,-,TRBJ1-6,CASSLTNGAYNSPLHF,TGTGCCAGCAGCTTAACGAACGGAGCCTATAATTCACCCCTCCACTTT
-,TRBV13,-,TRBJ2-5,CASRQLGSVQETQYF,TGTGCCAGCAGACAACTAGGGAGTGTCCAAGAGACCCAGTACTTC
-,TRBV7-3,-,TRBJ1-1,CASSLSEDTEAFF,TGTGCCAGCAGCTTATCCGAGGACACTGAAGCTTTCTTT
-,TRBV30,-,TRBJ2-3,CAWSVQQTDTQYF,TGTGCCTGGAGTGTACAGCAAACAGATACGCAGTATTTT
-,TRBV5-1,-,TRBJ1-2,CASSFRGDANNGYTF,TGCGCCAGCAGCTTTCGGGGGGATGCTAACAATGGCTACACCTTC
-,TRBV6-5,TRBD1,TRBJ1-2,CASSYRTGGGYTF,TGTGCCAGCAGTTACCGGACAGGGGGAGGCTACACCTTC
-,TRBV29-1,TRBD1,TRBJ1-1,CSVEDLGQGNTEAFF,TGCAGCGTTGAAGATTTGGGACAGGGTAATACTGAAGCTTTCTTT
-,TRBV7-3,-,TRBJ2-2,CASSRQNTGELFF,TGTGCCAGCAGCCGACAGAACACCGGGGAGCTGTTTTTT
-,TRBV11-2,-,TRBJ2-2,CASSLLRAANTGELFF,TGTGCCAGCAGCTTATTAAGGGCCGCGAACACCGGGGAGCTGTTTTTT
once,TRBV5-1,TRBD2,TRBJ2-3,CASSSAPVWRGGNTDTQYF,TGCGCCAGCAGCTCCGCTCCCGTTTGGCGGGGGGGAAACACAGATACGCAGTATTTT
-,TRBV19,TRBD1,TRBJ1-1,CASSIGQGYEAFF,TGTGCCAGTAGTATAGGACAGGGGTATGAAGCTTTCTTT
medium-sized,TRBV5-1,-,TRBJ1-2,CASRSGARALHIHYGYTF,TGCGCCAGCAGGTCCGGGGCAAGGGCCCTCCATATCCACTATGGCTACACCTTC
-,TRBV9,TRBD2,TRBJ2-5,CASSVAASGFEETQYF,TGTGCCAGCAGCGTAGCTGCTAGCGGGTTCGAAGAGACCCAGTACTTC
few,TRBV19,-,TRBJ2-3,CASTVTGSTDTQYF,TGTGCCAGTACCGTGACAGGTAGCACAGATACGCAGTATTTT
-,TRBV28,TRBD1,TRBJ2-7,CASSSPGTASSYEQYF,TGTGCCAGCAGTTCTCCTGGGACAGCTAGCTCCTACGAGCAGTACTTC
-,TRBV7-2,-,TRBJ2-3,CASSNRGGRTDTQYF,TGTGCCAGCAGCAACAGGGGGGGGCGCACAGATACGCAGTATTTT
-,TRBV7-8,-,TRBJ2-3,CASSRDTQYF,TGTGCCAGCAGCCGAGATACGCAGTATTTT
few,TRBV28,-,TRBJ2-6,CATLRTSSGANVLTF,TGTGCCACCCTGAGGACCAGCTCTGGGGCCAACGTCCTGACTTTC
once,TRBV5-1,-,TRBJ2-1,CASSLGVARAGLEQFF,TGCGCCAGCAGCTTGGGGGTGGCACGGGCGGGGCTTGAGCAGTTCTTC